The present T cell receptor beta chain was sequenced within a study of a mutant IDH1 vaccine in newly diagnosed glioma. Study in general: Before enrollment, the patients had been treated with radiotherapy alone, temozolomide alone, or both together. Most of them had received both.

Germline V CDR1 and CDR2: LGHNA, YSLEER. CDR3 size: 18 residues. The junction had 12 bases not matched to a gene; V was cut back by 2 bases and J by 1 base. Generated by immunoSEQ multiplex PCR, the TCRdb table keeps only in-frame clones and is missing some. The table has tens of thousands of clones, 85% to 90% seen once; the top ten hold more than 1.5%. With regard to this clone: Its antigen is not identified.

Time point here: week 35, safety follow-up. With topical imiquimod, each dose of the vaccine consisted of 300 ug of mutant IDH1 20-mer peptide. The V gene is TRBV4-3, the J gene TRBJ1-1, with 8 nucleotides matching TRBD1. The sequenced sample was PBMCs, obtained from a glioma patient whose treatment included an IDH1 peptide vaccine. The receptor comes from a man in his thirties or forties with glioma. DNA of the CDR3: TGCGCCAGCAGCCAAAACCTTTTACGCGGGACAGGGAACACTGAAGCTTTCTTT. Translating it yields CASSQNLLRGTGNTEAFF.